This TCR beta chain was recorded in a study of cytomegalovirus exposure and HLA in healthy donors. This clone has only a few counts. The PCR made use of 60 Vbeta and 13 Jbeta primers. Clones were read by immunoSEQ multiplex PCR, and TCRdb kept only the in-frame ones, dropping some. The data contain tens of thousands of clones, about 78% of them seen just once; the ten biggest clones take up approximately 1.5%. V lost 7 bases, J lost 3 bases, and 6 bases stayed unmatched. This CDR3 contains 13 residues. Germline V gene data show CDR1 as SQVTM and CDR2 as ANQGSEA. The chain recombines TRBV29-1 with TRBJ2-1, with 7 bases fitting TRBD1. Specimen: PBMCs. The TCR originated in a middle-aged man in good health and CMV-seronegative. DNA of the CDR3: TGCAGCGCCAGACAGGGTAGCTACAATGAGCAGTTCTTC. Translating it yields CSARQGSYNEQFF.